The present T cell receptor beta chain was sequenced within a study of T-cell memory formation after mild COVID-19. TCRdb analysed the 5' RACE reads with MiXCR anew, one entry per CDR3 protein. The sample holds hundreds of thousands of distinct CDR3 sequences, approximately 25% seen once. With 4 bases clipped from V and 6 bases from J, the junction kept 6 bases outside the gene matches. In germline, CDR1 is LGHDT, CDR2 YNNKEL (reference sequence). The CDR3 loop spans 13 amino acids. This clonotype was picked up a small number of times. The TCR sequence derives from an adult woman who had mild COVID-19 (a few samples of this study predate the infection). Cell type and time point are not known. The rearrangement joins TRBV3-1 to TRBJ2-7, with TRBD1 matching 7 bases. The specimen was PBMCs or a T cell subset sorted from them (not recorded which). CDR3 amino acids: CASSRYRGSEQYF. The CDR3, as DNA: TGTGCCAGCAGCCGATACAGGGGTTCCGAGCAGTACTTC.